This TCR beta chain was identified during a study of control samples from healthy donors and cancer patients. In germline, CDR1 is SGHNT, CDR2 YYREEE (reference sequence). This CDR3 is 15 amino acids long. Trimming cost V 4 bases and J 1 base; bases outside gene matches: 4. Libraries were prepared by immunoSEQ multiplex PCR; TCRdb keeps only in-frame clonotypes and omits some of them. This sample has under 55,000 clones, with 85% to 95% found just once. The source material was PBMCs. V and J are TRBV5-4 and TRBJ2-7; 11 bases agree with TRBD2. The sequence was obtained from a woman in her thirties or forties with head and neck cancer. CDR3 amino acids: CASSGSSGRSYEQYF. CDR3 coding DNA: TGTGCCAGCAGCGGCTCTAGCGGGAGGTCCTACGAGCAGTACTTC.